These 6 T cell receptor beta chains originate from one sample sequenced in a study of CD8 T cells in Susac syndrome. After extraction with the RNeasy kit, roughly 0.45 to 1 ug of the RNA was reverse transcribed using random hexamers. Via MiXCR, TCRdb re-called the immunoSEQ multiplex PCR reads, giving one row per CDR3 protein. The table includes 150,000 to 200,000 distinct CDR3 sequences, around 95% detected once. Source material: CD4+ T cells from PBMCs. These receptors were collected from a human donor in good health.

The rearrangement joins TRBV6-2 or TRBV6-3 to TRBJ2-3; possibly TRBD1 or TRBD2 for D (5 bases each). V was trimmed by 4 bases and J by 1 base, leaving 12 bases between them. Germline lookup yields CDR1 MNHEY and CDR2 SVGEGT. The CDR3 sequence is 15 residues long. The CDR3 spells CASSFVGRRTDTQYF. The CDR3 nucleotides read TGTGCCAGCAGTTTCGTGGGACGGCGCACAGATACGCAGTATTTT.

The gene calls are TRBV27 and TRBJ1-6, with D hard to call. Trimming cost V 5 bases and J 10 bases, with 9 bases left between them. The CDR3 is made up of 12 amino acids. Germline V CDR1 and CDR2: MNHEY, SMNVEV (reference sequence). The CDR3 DNA sequence: TGTGCCAGCAGTCCACTGGGGTCACCCCTCCACTTT. It translates to CASSPLGSPLHF.

The J gene is TRBJ2-5, the V gene TRBV19; 7 nucleotides align to TRBD1. Looked up from germline, CDR1 is LNHDA and CDR2 is SQIVND (reference sequence). Trimming took 5 bases from V and 0 from J; bases not matched to a gene: 9. The CDR3 consists of 16 residues. This CDR3 reads CASSPDGTVYQETQYF. CDR3 DNA sequence: TGTGCCAGTAGTCCCGACGGGACAGTGTACCAAGAGACCCAGTACTTC.

V usage is TRBV20-1 and J usage is TRBJ2-3; no definite D call. The germline V and J ends were trimmed by 2 bases and 6 bases, with 6 bases remaining between them. CDR3 length: 11 amino acids. Per germline, CDR1 DFQATT and CDR2 SNEGSKA (reference sequence). CDR3 region: CSARSGDTQYF. The CDR3 nucleotides read TGCAGTGCTAGATCCGGCGATACGCAGTATTTT.

The count of this clonotype is one. The chain links TRBV2 to TRBJ2-5; a possible D gene is TRBD2 (5 bases). CDR3 length: 12 amino acids. Trimming took 4 bases from V and 12 from J, leaving 15 bases between them. Germline-derived CDR1 and CDR2 are SNHLY and FYNNEI. This chain's CDR3 is CASSVLGLDKYF. CDR3 DNA: TGTGCCAGCAGTGTACTAGGGCTCGATAAGTACTTC.

The chain is built from TRBV29-1 and TRBJ2-3, with D tentatively TRBD1 (5 bases). Trimming cost V 4 bases and J 0 bases, with 14 bases left between them. This CDR3 comprises 15 residues. Germline CDR1 SQVTM, CDR2 ANQGSEA. CDR3 DNA sequence: TGCAGCGTTGTCGTAAGGGGCGCGAGCACAGATACGCAGTATTTT. Translated, it gives CSVVVRGASTDTQYF.